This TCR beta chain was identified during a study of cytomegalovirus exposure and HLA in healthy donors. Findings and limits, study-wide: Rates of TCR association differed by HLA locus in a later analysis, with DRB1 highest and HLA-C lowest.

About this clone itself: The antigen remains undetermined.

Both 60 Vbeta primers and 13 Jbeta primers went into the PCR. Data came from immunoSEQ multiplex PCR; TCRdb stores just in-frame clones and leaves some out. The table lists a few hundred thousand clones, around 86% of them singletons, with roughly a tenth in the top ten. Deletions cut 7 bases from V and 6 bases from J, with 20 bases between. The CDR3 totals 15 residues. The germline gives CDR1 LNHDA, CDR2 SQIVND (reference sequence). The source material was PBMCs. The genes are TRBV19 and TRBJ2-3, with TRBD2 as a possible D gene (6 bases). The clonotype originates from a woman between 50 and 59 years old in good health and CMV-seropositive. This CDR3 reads CASTTVTSSPDTQYF. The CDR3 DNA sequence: TGTGCCAGTACTACTGTGACTAGTAGTCCCGATACGCAGTATTTT.